This T cell receptor (beta chain) emerged from a study of T cell responses to AZD1222 COVID-19 vaccine. Produced via immunoSEQ multiplex PCR; TCRdb's table is partial and in-frame only. The table has around 87,000 clones, 85% to 90% seen once. The CDR3 length is 13 residues. Germline V gives CDR1 LNHDA, CDR2 SQIVND (reference sequence). Concerning this clone: The junction departs from the called germline gene at one end, perhaps through a read error.

The receptor's source is an adult in good health. The chain is built from TRBV19 and TRBJ1-5; no clear D gene. This material consisted of peripheral blood, taken on day 0 of AZD1222 vaccination. In DNA form, the CDR3 reads TGTGCCAGCAGTATTACGGGAGACCAGCCCCAGCATTTT. Its protein product is CASSITGDQPQHF.